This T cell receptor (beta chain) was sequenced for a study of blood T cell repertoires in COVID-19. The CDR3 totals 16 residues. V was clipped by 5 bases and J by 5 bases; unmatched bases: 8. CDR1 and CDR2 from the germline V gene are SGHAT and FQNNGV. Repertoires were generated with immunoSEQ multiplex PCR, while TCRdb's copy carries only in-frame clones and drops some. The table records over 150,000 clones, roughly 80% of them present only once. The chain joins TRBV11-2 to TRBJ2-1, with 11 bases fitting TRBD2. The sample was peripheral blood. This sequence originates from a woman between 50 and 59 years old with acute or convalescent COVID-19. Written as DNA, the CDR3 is TGTGCCAGCAGCCTCCTAGCGGGAGGAAAAGACAATGAGCAGTTCTTC. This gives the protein CASSLLAGGKDNEQFF.